This passage covers 10 T cell receptor beta chains from one sample sequenced in a study of T cells in women clearing cervical HPV infection. Sequencing was performed with immunoSEQ multiplex PCR; in TCRdb, only in-frame clones are kept and a portion is missing. Recorded for this sample: some 37,000 clones. Source material: blood buffy coat. These receptor sequences come from a woman between 18 and 75 years old with a cervical HPV16 infection that either progressed to CIN3+ or cleared (not recorded which).

In the case of this clone: The read is 3 residues too short to cover the CDR3 end, so that end is filled in from the germline J gene. This chain connects TRBV20-1 to TRBJ1-4; 11 positions match TRBD1. CDR1 and CDR2 from the germline V gene are DFQATT and SNEGSKA (reference sequence). This CDR3 is 12 amino acids long. The sequenced CDR3 bases are TGCAGTGCTAGCGGACAGGGGGCACCA. Encoded protein: CSASGQGAP. The entire CDR3 protein is CSASGQGAPLFF.

On this clone itself: With the read ending 3 residues before the CDR3 end, the germline J gene is used to fill in that end. V is TRBV7-2 and J is TRBJ2-3, with TRBD2 matching over 11 bases. V was clipped by 5 bases and J by 6 bases; unmatched bases: 7. Per germline, CDR1 SGHTA and CDR2 FQGNSA. This CDR3 has 15 residues. The sequenced CDR3 bases are TGTGCCAGCAGCCACCTAGCGGGGGGAAGTGATACG. Protein product: CASSHLAGGSDT. The whole CDR3 protein is CASSHLAGGSDTQYF.

As concerns this clone: Read data end 3 residues before the CDR3 end; the end is taken from the germline J gene. This rearrangement joins TRBV12-3 or TRBV12-4 to TRBJ2-2; D remains ambiguous. V dropped 8 bases and J dropped 1 base, with 11 bases sitting between them. The CDR3 length is 14 residues. Incomplete CDR3 DNA: TGTGCCAGCGGGTACCTAGAGAACACCGGGGAG. It codes for CASGYLENTGE. The entire CDR3 protein is CASGYLENTGELFF.

As for this clone: The read halts 3 residues ahead of the CDR3 end, with the missing end drawn from the germline J gene. The rearrangement links TRBV28 to TRBJ1-1; D might be TRBD1 (5 bases). CDR3 length equals 11 residues. The germline V gene has CDR1 MDHEN and CDR2 SYDVKM. CDR3 DNA, as far as it was read: TGTGCCAGCAGTTTATCAGGGAAA. This sequence encodes CASSLSGK. The CDR3 as a whole reads CASSLSGKAFF.

Turning to this clone: The read is 3 residues too short to cover the CDR3 end, so that end is filled in from the germline J gene. The chain couples TRBV20-1 to TRBJ2-5; perhaps TRBD1 as D (6 bases). V was pared by 6 bases and J by 1 base, with 12 bases between. Germline V gene sequence: CDR1 DFQATT, CDR2 SNEGSKA (reference sequence). The CDR3 sequence is 13 residues long. The DNA read from the CDR3 is TGCAGTGCCCGACAGGATTTCCAAGAGACC. Protein product: CSARQDFQET. The full CDR3 reads CSARQDFQETQYF.

CDR3 DNA, as far as it was read: TGTGCCAGCAGTCCCACAGCGGGATCAACTAATGAAAAG. Its protein is CASSPTAGSTNEK. The whole CDR3 sequence reads CASSPTAGSTNEKLFF. The chain has TRBV2 and TRBJ2-2, with 7 positions matching TRBD2. Read coverage stops 3 residues before the CDR3 terminus; the germline J gene supplies the remainder. The CDR3 spans 16 residues. Germline V lookup: CDR1 SNHLY, CDR2 FYNNEI.

As to this clone: The read stops 3 residues short of the end of the CDR3; the missing end is completed from the germline J gene. The chain carries TRBV6-1 and TRBJ1-2; 7 bases fit TRBD1. V shed 8 bases and J 5 bases; nucleotides not matched to a gene: 14. This CDR3 has 15 amino acids. Germline CDR1 reads MNHNS; CDR2 reads SASEGT. CDR3 DNA (partial): TGTGCCAGCGGTGGGCCGGGACAGACGTTATATGGC. Protein: CASGGPGQTLYG. In full, the CDR3 reads CASGGPGQTLYGYTF.

Points on this clone: With the read ending 3 residues before the CDR3 end, the germline J gene is used to fill in that end. The chain recombines TRBV7-8 with TRBJ1-5; 7 bases fit TRBD1. The V and J ends lost 7 bases and 4 bases, in that order; junction bases with no gene match: 10. CDR1 SGHVS and CDR2 FQNEAQ come from the germline V gene. CDR3 length equals 15 residues. The part of the CDR3 DNA that was read is TGTGCCAGCATGGACGCACGGACAGGAAATCAGCCC. Its protein product is CASMDARTGNQP. The CDR3 reads in full as CASMDARTGNQPQHF.

Remarks on this clone: The missing CDR3 end, 3 residues past where the read stops, is filled in from the germline J gene. The chain uses TRBV7-3 and TRBJ2-5; D unclear. V was pared by 0 bases and J by 5 bases, with 7 bases between. This CDR3 region has 13 residues. Germline V gene lookup returns CDR1 SGHTA and CDR2 FQGTGA. CDR3: CASSLTNLETQYF. The CDR3 bases that were read are TGTGCCAGCAGCTTAACTAATCTCGAGACC.

With respect to this clone: One end of the junction fails to match germline, which may point to a read error. The read comes to an end 3 residues before the CDR3 does, leaving the germline J gene to fill in the end. J is TRBJ2-1 and V is TRBV29-1; a weak D match, TRBD1 (6 bases). Germline V CDR1 and CDR2: SQVTM, ANQGSEA. This CDR3 contains 14 residues. The CDR3 protein is CSVQDRFSYNEQFF. The CDR3 bases that were read are TGCAGCGTTCAAGACAGGTTTTCCTACAATGAG.